This TCR beta chain was identified in a study of shared clonotypes between healthy human individuals. Findings and caveats of the study: Sampling covered nothing but blood. Tissue TCR repertoires likely differ from those found in blood.

Germline V gene lookup returns CDR1 SGHVS and CDR2 FQNEAQ. The CDR3 has 15 residues. V trimming: 10 bases; J trimming: 2 bases; junction bases outside the gene matches: 7. This table comes from immunoSEQ multiplex PCR, and its TCRdb copy is limited to in-frame clones, with some not included. The table includes 2,500,000 or so clones, just under 95% detected once. Remarks on this clone: Its specificity is not known.

Input material: naive CD4+ T cells from PBMCs. Subset specified: CD45RA+ positively selected. V usage is TRBV7-8 and J usage is TRBJ2-7; 14 positions match TRBD2. The source is a man younger than 35 in good health. Some clones in this sample may be carry-over from other donors' samples. CDR3 in amino acids: CATTKTSGRAYEQYF. Written as DNA, the CDR3 is TGTGCCACAACCAAGACTAGCGGGAGGGCCTACGAGCAGTACTTC.